These 13 T cell receptor beta chains came from one sample sequenced in a study of T cells in Graves' hyperthyroidism and ophthalmopathy. Amplified TCR beta CDR3 regions came from RNA transcripts. The HTBI primer set drove a first-round RT-PCR of the TCR CDR3. TCRdb re-called the multiplex PCR reads with MiXCR, one entry per CDR3 protein. The sample lists 450,000 to 650,000 distinct CDR3 sequences; over 15% were seen once. Sample: blood. The receptor source for this set is a woman under 30 with Graves' ophthalmopathy.

V gene TRBV4-2 combines with J gene TRBJ1-1; 7 bases are shared with TRBD1. This CDR3 comprises 15 residues. In germline, CDR1 is LGHNA, CDR2 YNFKEQ. V dropped 4 bases and J dropped 1; count of bases not matched to a gene: 6. The DNA of the CDR3 is TGTGCCAGCAGCCGCCCCGGGACAGAGAACACTGAAGCTTTCTTT. Its protein product is CASSRPGTENTEAFF.

J is TRBJ2-7 and V is TRBV27, with TRBD1 as a possible D gene (6 bases). This CDR3 contains 16 residues. Germline assignment: CDR1 MNHEY and CDR2 SMNVEV (reference sequence). The V gene lost 5 bases and the J gene lost 1 base, with 18 bases spanning the gap. CDR3 residues: CASSAILPRGSYEQYF. The DNA of the CDR3 is TGTGCCAGCAGTGCGATACTCCCAAGGGGGTCCTACGAGCAGTACTTC.

This clonotype was picked up many times. The chain recombines TRBV2 with TRBJ1-2; D might be TRBD1 (6 bases). Trimming removed 3 bases at V and 7 bases at J, with 18 bases between. The CDR3 runs 15 residues. CDR1 is SNHLY and CDR2 is FYNNEI in the germline V gene. This chain's CDR3 is CASSDVSGVVSGYTF. The CDR3 DNA reads TGTGCCAGCAGTGATGTTTCAGGGGTCGTTTCTGGCTACACCTTC.

This clonotype showed up just a few times. The rearrangement joins TRBV7-9 to TRBJ2-1; no clear D. Germline lookup yields CDR1 SEHNR and CDR2 FQNEAQ (reference sequence). Trimming removed 1 base at V and 8 bases at J, with 15 bases between. The CDR3 is 15 amino acids. CDR3 nucleotide sequence: TGTGCCAGCAGCTTAGGGGGAACACAGACTTATGAGCAGTTCTTC. Translation gives CASSLGGTQTYEQFF.

This clonotype was found many times. The chain is built from TRBV15 and TRBJ1-1, with D unclear. This CDR3 has 14 amino acids. Germline V CDR1 and CDR2: LNHNV, YYDKDF (reference sequence). Trimming pared 4 bases from V and 1 base from J, leaving 10 bases between. The CDR3 DNA is TGTGCCACCAGCATCGACCTTGGGAACACTGAAGCTTTCTTT. Its translation is CATSIDLGNTEAFF.

This clonotype was counted between two and nine times. The chain recombines TRBV20-1 with TRBJ2-3, with 14 bases identical to TRBD2. Germline V gene lookup returns CDR1 DFQATT and CDR2 SNEGSKA (reference sequence). Trimming took 6 bases from V and 4 from J; bases not matched to a gene: 3. The CDR3 runs to 14 residues. The CDR3, as DNA: TGCAGTGCCAGACTAGCGGGAGGGCCAGATACGCAGTATTTT. Translating it yields CSARLAGGPDTQYF.

V gene TRBV6-2 or TRBV6-3 combines with J gene TRBJ1-6; D unclear. Germline CDR1 and CDR2: MNHEY and SVGEGT. Trimming removed 0 bases from V and 16 bases from J, with 13 bases in between. There are 13 residues in the CDR3. The CDR3, as DNA: TGTGCCAGCAGTTACTCGAGGAATTTCCCGCTCCACTTT. Translated: CASSYSRNFPLHF.

Only a few counts were recorded for this clonotype. The chain couples TRBV25-1 to TRBJ1-3; maybe TRBD1 (6 bases). CDR3 size: 17 residues. V was trimmed by 3 bases and J by 2 bases, leaving 17 bases between them. Germline CDR1 and CDR2: MGHDK and SYGVNS. CDR3 sequence: CASSDPQGTVAGNTIYF. CDR3 DNA: TGTGCCAGCAGTGATCCTCAGGGGACCGTGGCTGGAAACACCATATATTTT.

This clonotype has only a few counts. The chain is built from TRBV5-8 and TRBJ1-1; D unclear. V lost 0 bases and J lost 4, with 10 bases in between. Germline V gene sequence: CDR1 SGHTS, CDR2 YDEGEE. The CDR3 length is 14 residues. Here the CDR3 DNA reads TGTGCCAGCAGCTTGGGGGTATACAGCACTGAAGCTTTCTTT. This codes for CASSLGVYSTEAFF.

This clonotype was seen many times. The gene calls are TRBV28 and TRBJ1-1; the match to TRBD1 covers 8 bases. Germline CDR1 and CDR2: MDHEN and SYDVKM. V was clipped by 5 bases and J by 0 bases; unmatched bases: 8. The CDR3 totals 16 residues. The CDR3 nucleotides read TGTGCCAGCAGTAAGACAGGGGCCGGTTTGAACACTGAAGCTTTCTTT. It is translated as CASSKTGAGLNTEAFF.

This clonotype has a handful of counts. The chain carries TRBV9 and TRBJ2-3, with 9 bases that match TRBD2. V lost 0 bases and J lost 5; bases outside the gene matches: 7. CDR1 is SGDLS, CDR2 YYNGEE, per germline. CDR3 length: 16 residues. The CDR3 loop reads CASSVGVAGEGDTQYF. The CDR3 nucleotides are TGTGCCAGCAGCGTAGGGGTAGCGGGAGAGGGAGATACGCAGTATTTT. Full variable domain (remainder filled in from reference TRBV9 and TRBJ2-3): DSGVTQTPKHLITATGQRVTLRCSPRSGDLSVYWYQQSLDQGLQFLIQYYNGEERAKGNILERFSAQQFPDLHSELNLSSLELGDSALYFCASSVGVAGEGDTQYFGPGTRLTVL.

This clonotype appeared once. The CDR3 reads CASSPQSGGSYEQYF. CDR3 nucleotide sequence: TGTGCCAGCAGCCCCCAAAGCGGGGGGTCCTACGAGCAGTACTTC. This chain links TRBV7-3 with TRBJ2-7, with 9 bases matching TRBD2. Germline loops: CDR1 SGHTA, CDR2 FQGTGA. The CDR3 totals 15 residues. V lost 5 bases and J lost 1; bases outside the gene matches: 6.

This clonotype was detected ten times or more. This chain uses TRBV27 with TRBJ1-2, with D maybe TRBD1 (5 bases). This CDR3 is built from 15 residues. Germline V gene data show CDR1 as MNHEY and CDR2 as SMNVEV (reference sequence). Trimming pared 2 bases from V and 4 bases from J, leaving 14 bases between. The CDR3 bases are TGTGCCAGCAGTTTAGTGGGACCGGTCATCTATGGCTACACCTTC. Protein: CASSLVGPVIYGYTF.